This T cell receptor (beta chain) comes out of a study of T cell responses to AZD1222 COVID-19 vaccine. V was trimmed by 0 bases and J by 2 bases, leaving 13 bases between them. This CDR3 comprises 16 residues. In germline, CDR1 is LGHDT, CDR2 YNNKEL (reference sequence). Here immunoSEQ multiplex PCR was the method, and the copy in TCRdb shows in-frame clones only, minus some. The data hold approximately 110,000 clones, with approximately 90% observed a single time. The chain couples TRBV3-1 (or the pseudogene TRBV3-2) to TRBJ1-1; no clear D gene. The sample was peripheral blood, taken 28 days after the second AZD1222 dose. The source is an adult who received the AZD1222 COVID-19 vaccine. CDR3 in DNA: TGTGCCAGCAGCCAAGAATTCCTTCAGAGCAACACTGAAGCTTTCTTT. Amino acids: CASSQEFLQSNTEAFF.